A single sample is the source of the 11 T cell receptor beta chains below, sequenced in a study of technical replicates of blood from several donors. This table comes from immunoSEQ multiplex PCR, and its TCRdb copy is limited to in-frame clones, with some not included. The sample has just under 45,000 clones, around 96% seen once; the top ten hold around 0.4%. The specimen was T cells isolated from PBMCs. These receptors all come from a human donor in good health.

The chain has TRBV6-1 and TRBJ2-3; D gene uncertain. There are 15 residues in the CDR3. Trimming pared 4 bases from V and 0 bases from J, leaving 11 bases between. Germline V CDR1 and CDR2: MNHNS, SASEGT. Written as DNA, the CDR3 is TGTGCCAGCAGTGTTCAGGAACCTAGCACAGATACGCAGTATTTT. Its protein is CASSVQEPSTDTQYF.

The gene calls are TRBV7-6 and TRBJ1-1; 7 nucleotides align to TRBD1. The CDR3 is 15 amino acids. Trimming cost V 5 bases and J 6 bases; bases outside gene matches: 12. Germline V CDR1 and CDR2: SGHVS, FNYEAQ. CDR3 sequence (DNA): TGTGCCAGCAGCCCGGACATCTCAGGGGGGTCTGAAGCTTTCTTT. This translates into CASSPDISGGSEAFF.

The rearrangement joins TRBV11-3 to TRBJ2-7, with D perhaps TRBD2 (5 bases). This CDR3 comprises 13 residues. Germline CDR1 SGHNT, CDR2 YENEEA. The germline V and J ends were trimmed by 3 bases and 3 bases, with 9 bases remaining between them. In nucleotides, the CDR3 is TGTGCCAGCAGCTTGAGGGCCGGCTACGAGCAGTACTTC. It is translated as CASSLRAGYEQYF.

This chain connects TRBV2 to TRBJ2-7; 7 positions match TRBD2. The CDR3 sequence is 12 residues long. Unmatched junction bases numbered 3, after V lost 6 bases and J lost 4 bases. The germline gives CDR1 SNHLY, CDR2 FYNNEI. The CDR3 spells CASRSGIYEQYF. CDR3 in DNA: TGTGCCAGCAGGAGCGGGATTTACGAGCAGTACTTC.

V is TRBV10-3 and J is TRBJ1-5, with D hard to call. The germline CDR1 and CDR2 sequences are ENHRY and SYGVKD. This CDR3 region has 14 residues. V lost 3 bases and J 2 bases, leaving 8 bases between the germline ends. The CDR3, as DNA: TGTGCCATCAGTGACGAGGTCGGCAATCAGCCCCAGCATTTT. Translated, it gives CAISDEVGNQPQHF.

The chain employs TRBV11-2 and TRBJ2-1; D might be TRBD2 (5 bases). The V gene's germline CDR1 is SGHAT and CDR2 FQNNGV. V was shortened by 5 bases and J by 4 bases, with 18 bases between the two germline ends. The CDR3 extends over 16 amino acids. The CDR3 DNA sequence: TGTGCCAGCAGCCTAACCGAGAGGGAGAAGTACAATGAGCAGTTCTTC. As protein: CASSLTEREKYNEQFF. The full variable domain, in which reference TRBV11-2 and TRBJ2-1 provide the parts outside the CDR3, is EAGVAQSPRYKIIEKRQSVAFWCNPISGHATLYWYQQILGQGPKLLIQFQNNGVVDDSQLPKDRFSAERLKGVDSTLKIQPAKLEDSAVYLCASSLTEREKYNEQFFGPGTRLTVL.

The chain uses TRBV28 and TRBJ2-7; the match to TRBD1 covers 7 bases. Trimming cost V 2 bases and J 3 bases; bases outside gene matches: 1. The CDR3 runs 13 residues. The germline V gene has CDR1 MDHEN and CDR2 SYDVKM. The CDR3 bases are TGTGCCAGCAGTTTACGGACAGGCTACGAGCAGTACTTC. The encoded protein is CASSLRTGYEQYF.

The chain combines TRBV7-9 with TRBJ1-5, with TRBD1 matching 9 bases. V was pared by 5 bases and J by 5 bases, with 1 base of the junction left unmatched. The germline V gene has CDR1 SEHNR and CDR2 FQNEAQ (reference sequence). The CDR3 runs 13 residues. The CDR3 here is CASSRTGDQPQHF. The CDR3 DNA is TGTGCCAGCAGCCGGACAGGGGATCAGCCCCAGCATTTT.

V is TRBV7-2 and J is TRBJ1-4; D remains unclear. Germline CDR1 SGHTA, CDR2 FQGNSA. The V gene lost 3 bases and the J gene lost 5 bases, with 13 bases spanning the gap. There are 15 residues in the CDR3. The CDR3 bases are TGTGCCAGCAGCTTTCGGGTACCCTTAAATGAAAAACTGTTTTTT. Translating it yields CASSFRVPLNEKLFF.

This sequence joins TRBV19 and TRBJ2-7; TRBD1 agrees at 10 bases. Trimming took 5 bases from V and 4 from J; bases not matched to a gene: 2. Germline V CDR1 and CDR2: LNHDA, SQIVND (reference sequence). The CDR3 is 13 amino acids. The CDR3 loop is CASSWTGGYEQYF. Written as DNA, the CDR3 is TGTGCCAGTAGTTGGACAGGGGGATACGAGCAGTACTTC.

V and J are TRBV25-1 and TRBJ1-1; D remains unclear. This CDR3 has 14 residues. The V gene lost 3 bases and the J gene lost 5 bases, with 13 bases spanning the gap. Germline CDR1 is MGHDK and CDR2 is SYGVNS. CDR3 residues: CASSDFFRGTEAFF. The CDR3 nucleotides are TGTGCCAGCAGTGATTTTTTCCGAGGGACTGAAGCTTTCTTT.